This T cell receptor (beta chain) was found in a study of vaccination and CD4 T cells after COVID-19. Overall study context: Six males and four females, two of them Hispanic, were enrolled as convalescents. As their vaccination, participants received two doses of either BNT162b2 or mRNA-1273 vaccine.

Researchers used the Oncomine TCR Beta short-read assay to sequence DNA from cultured CD4+ T cells. TCRdb recomputed calls from the PCR reads with MiXCR, one row per CDR3 protein. The profile shows approximately 11,000 distinct CDR3 sequences, 60% to 65% of them singletons. The treatment was: roughly 11-day PBMC culture with coronavirus spike peptide pools or control peptides (ViraFEST assay). This clonotype was picked up a small number of times. Its antigen is not known. The study, taken as a whole, reports: Vaccine-specific clones in convalescent patients were spike mono-reactive in 304 of 307 cases.

The trim removed 2 bases at V and 4 bases at J, leaving 11 bases unmatched. The CDR3 spans 18 residues. From germline, CDR1 is KGHDR and CDR2 SFDVKD. The clonotype originates from a human donor who had recovered from COVID-19. The sequenced sample was CD4+ T cells from blood, cultured in vitro. The gene calls are TRBV24-1 and TRBJ2-5, with 11 bases matching TRBD2. CDR3: CATSDSLAGVFSGETQYF. Written as DNA, the CDR3 is TGTGCCACCAGTGATTCACTAGCGGGAGTGTTTTCGGGAGAGACCCAGTACTTC.